A selection of T cell receptor beta chains follows, all from one sample in a study of T cell changes during pregnancy in multiple sclerosis. Only in-frame clones appear in the TCRdb table, and some are missing; sequencing was by immunoSEQ multiplex PCR. Of 50,000 or so clones detected, 85% to 95% appear once; the ten largest clones hold approximately 0.68%. Material: CD4+ T cells from peripheral blood mononuclear cells, obtained in the third trimester of pregnancy. Receptor source: a female donor with multiple sclerosis, enrolled in a pregnancy study. Both conserved end residues are part of each CDR3. A D gene is named only where the DNA matches it firmly. The size of a clone is reported for some rows only, either as once, few or many, or as a class for expanded clones.

clone_size,j_call,d_call,v_call,cdr3_aa,cdr3_nt
.,TRBJ2-7,.,TRBV7-6,CASSLRQGYEQYF,TGTGCCAGCAGCTTAAGGCAGGGGTACGAGCAGTACTTC
.,TRBJ1-1,.,TRBV4-2,CASSQDQNENTEAFF,TGTGCCAGCAGCCAAGATCAGAACGAGAACACTGAAGCTTTCTTT
.,TRBJ1-4,.,TRBV27,CASSTTGPGEWVKKLFF,TGTGCCAGCAGTACGACAGGCCCCGGGGAATGGGTCAAAAAACTGTTTTTT
.,TRBJ1-5,.,TRBV5-6,CASSLGPGYQPQHF,TGTGCCAGCAGCTTGGGTCCAGGGTATCAGCCCCAGCATTTT
.,TRBJ2-7,TRBD1,TRBV5-5,CASSLAGQGAVYEQYF,TGTGCCAGCAGCTTGGCGGGACAGGGGGCAGTTTACGAGCAGTACTTC
.,TRBJ1-5,.,TRBV19,CASTGSLNQPQHF,TGTGCCAGTACAGGCAGTCTTAATCAGCCCCAGCATTTT
.,TRBJ2-7,TRBD2,TRBV10-3,CATSGVGEQYF,TGTGCCACCAGCGGGGTTGGCGAGCAGTACTTC
once,TRBJ2-2,TRBD1,TRBV10-3,CAISVTGVGTGELFF,TGTGCCATCAGTGTGACAGGGGTGGGAACCGGGGAGCTGTTTTTT
.,TRBJ2-1,.,TRBV6-5,CASSPSRNEQFF,TGTGCCAGCAGCCCCTCGCGCAATGAGCAGTTCTTC
.,TRBJ1-2,.,TRBV5-1,CASSLALADYGYTF,TGCGCCAGCAGCTTGGCCTTGGCAGACTATGGCTACACCTTC
.,TRBJ1-1,TRBD1,TRBV2,CASAGGTGGDAFF,TGTGCCAGCGCCGGGGGGACAGGGGGGGACGCTTTCTTT